The entry below describes one T cell receptor beta chain. There are a few counts of this clonotype. What antigen it recognizes has not been identified. One base away there is no much larger clone; base qualities are not given. This record comes from a study of spatial heterogeneity in lung cancer (dated by TCRdb to between 2018 and 2021). Looking at the study overall: Beta-chain transcripts were consistently detected in greater numbers than alpha-chain transcripts, which likely reflected higher beta-chain transcript abundance. The study quantitatively compared TCR alpha and beta repertoires across multiple tumor regions, matched nontumor lung and blood in non-small cell lung cancer. In the raw uncorrected reads, each unique combination of TCR and UMI appeared more than ten times on average. The study linked features of the TCR repertoire to counts of nonsynonymous mutations, which were determined by whole-exome sequencing of tumor tissue. Both alpha and beta chains were TCR-sequenced in 200 to 250 tumor regions, fewer than 80 matched nontumor lung samples and roughly 50 PBMC samples obtained at surgery. Overall study results and their limits: Additional single-cell paired TCR alpha and beta sequencing was considered necessary to confirm, at a functional level, the hypothesis that regional TCRs recognize regional mutations. Ubiquitous expanded tumor TCRs showed up in blood more often at tumor resection than at routine follow-up.

The junction carries 13 bases between V and J, which are trimmed by 7 bases and 6 bases respectively. The germline V gene provides CDR1 SNHLY and CDR2 FYNNEI. The CDR3 runs 14 residues from the cysteine to the phenylalanine. Here the CDR3 DNA is all that survives: 42 bases in frame from base 1. The time point label here, explained by the study, means: sample taken at primary tumor resection. Whole RNA extracted from tumor and nontumor lung tissue, or from cryopreserved PBMC samples, was used for TCR sequencing without cell sorting. Donors were 65 to 85 patients with early-stage, untreated non-small cell lung cancer from the lung TRACERx cohort. Only patients for whom sufficient RNA was available from at least two tumor regions were selected for TCR sequencing. The library was obtained by 5' RACE. Reads for this sample came from a NextSeq 500. The TCR library protocol attached a unique molecular identifier to each TCR cDNA molecule to allow correction of PCR and sequencing errors. On the study's bioinformatics: TCR identification, UMI-based error correction and CDR3 extraction were performed with Decombinator tools. TCRs above a frequency of 2 per 1,000, corresponding to the top 1% of the tumor frequency distribution, were defined as expanded. Renyi diversity was computed with the R vegan package after each repertoire had been subsampled 100 times to 5,000 TCRs. CDR3 similarity networks were built from amino acid triplet string-kernel similarity, connecting CDR3s with pairwise similarity above 0.82. Using fastp trimming at Q25 and MiXCR clonotype assembly, TCRdb reanalyzed the public sequencing data and kept in-frame beta chains. All rows with the same CDR3 protein become a single entry with the most common DNA and genes. The V and J calls were determined by TCRdb, not by the authors. For this sample the table gives about 36,000 distinct CDR3 sequences, of which roughly 5% were detected only once. 29% of the sample comes from the top ten.

In this chain, TRBV2 is recombined with TRBJ1-6, with the D gene not confidently named. The receptor's source is a female donor with early-stage non-small cell lung cancer. The material was PBMCs, obtained at surgery. The bases read TGTGCCAGCAACACGCGAGGAGGTAATTCACCCCTCCACTTT. Translated, this is CASNTRGGNSPLHF.